The source of this T cell receptor (beta chain) is a study of OX40 agonist ivuxolimab in advanced cancers. Regarding the complete study: Ivuxolimab was a fully human IgG2 agonistic monoclonal antibody targeting the costimulatory receptor OX40 (CD134). Intravenous ivuxolimab was administered to patients every 2 weeks at six dose levels: 0.01, 0.1, 0.3, 1.5, 3 and 10 mg/kg. Of the 50 to 55 patients in dose escalation, around 20 had hepatocellular carcinoma, about 15 had melanoma, 9 had renal cell carcinoma and 9 had head and neck cancer. In the dose-escalation cohort, 70% to 85% of patients were male, and the mean age was 60 years with a range of roughly 20 to 85. Patients were allowed to have had prior anti-PD-1, anti-PD-L1 or anti-CTLA-4 therapy, and 40% of the dose-escalation patients had been treated with checkpoint inhibitors. Partial responses occurred in three dose-escalation patients, of whom one had hepatocellular carcinoma and two had cutaneous melanoma. The purpose of peripheral TCRbeta sequencing was to test whether ivuxolimab changed TCR sequence diversity and led to clonal T-cell expansion. The paper reports the monotherapy dose-escalation portion (N = 52 patients) of the phase I ivuxolimab trial.

Only a few counts were recorded for this clone. Its recognized antigen is unknown. Base-call qualities are not available, and no considerably larger clone is one nucleotide away. Patients with a history of autoimmune disease or receiving systemic immunosuppression were excluded from the trial. Peripheral blood for TCR sequencing was drawn from every dose cohort at baseline, at cycle 4 day 1 and at cycle 7 day 1. Samples were obtained from an open-label, multicenter, first-in-human phase I dose-escalation trial of ivuxolimab. Adults with locally advanced or metastatic melanoma, renal cell carcinoma, hepatocellular carcinoma or head and neck squamous cell carcinoma were enrolled in the trial. Before TCR sequencing, CD4+ T cells and CD8+ T cells from peripheral blood were sorted into separate populations. To sequence the TCRbeta CDR3 region, genomic DNA was isolated from the sorted cells. TCRbeta CDR3 regions were sequenced using the immunoSEQ Assay. TCRdb obtained this table from immuneACCESS and retained in-frame rearrangements with V and J assigned. These tables miss some clones; where compared with another copy, unresolved V genes account for less than half of the shortfall, and the remainder is unexplained. The sample table records around 100,000 clones; around 93% of these occur just once. The top ten constitute about 0.49% of the sample.

At the junction V is shortened by 6 bases and J by 1 base; bases outside the gene matches: 7. From its cysteine to its phenylalanine, the CDR3 spans 15 amino acids. CDR3 DNA is the only sequence kept; it has 45 bases, read in frame from the first base. Sequences LNHDA (CDR1) and SQIVND (CDR2) are obtained from the germline V gene (reference sequence). Beyond this particular receptor, the publication reports: After ivuxolimab, CD8+ T cells had more expanded clones than CD4+ T cells on average. Low levels of normalized T-cell clonal expansion were also seen in some patients who did not respond. At doses of 0.1 to 3.0 mg/kg, clonal expansion of both CD4+ and CD8+ T cells in blood was seen between baseline and week 6. In the 0.1-3.0 mg/kg groups, partial responders were among the patients with the lowest normalized peripheral clonal expansion, particularly in CD8+ T cells. The antigen specificity of the clonally expanded peripheral T cells was not determined.

The starting material was CD4+ or CD8+ T cells sorted from blood, obtained in a trial of the OX40 agonist ivuxolimab. The V and J segments used are TRBV19 and TRBJ1-1, with 8 bases aligning to TRBD1. The receptor was isolated from an adult with an advanced solid tumor such as melanoma, head and neck, liver or kidney cancer. The CDR3 reads as follows: CASRRQGFGNTEAFF. The nucleotides read TGTGCCAGTAGACGACAGGGGTTTGGGAACACTGAAGCTTTCTTT.